Given below is one TCR beta chain in context. Method: immunoSEQ multiplex PCR; TCRdb's copy keeps in-frame clones and lacks some. The repertoire consists of around 62,000 clones, with approximately 84% occurring once and the leading ten covering around 2%. This specimen comes from a study of lymphopenia after photon versus proton radiotherapy. The CDR3 is 15 residues long. J lost 0 bases, V lost 5 bases, and 2 bases had no gene match. CDR1 is SGHVS, CDR2 FNYEAQ, per germline. The sample here was peripheral blood, taken from a patient treated with proton-based radiotherapy. The rearrangement links TRBV7-6 to TRBJ2-2, with 8 bases lining up with TRBD2. This TCR derives from a man between 60 and 70 years old with pancreatic cancer. DNA for the CDR3: TGTGCCAGCAGCCGAGCGGGAGCGAACACCGGGGAGCTGTTTTTT. Translating it yields CASSRAGANTGELFF.